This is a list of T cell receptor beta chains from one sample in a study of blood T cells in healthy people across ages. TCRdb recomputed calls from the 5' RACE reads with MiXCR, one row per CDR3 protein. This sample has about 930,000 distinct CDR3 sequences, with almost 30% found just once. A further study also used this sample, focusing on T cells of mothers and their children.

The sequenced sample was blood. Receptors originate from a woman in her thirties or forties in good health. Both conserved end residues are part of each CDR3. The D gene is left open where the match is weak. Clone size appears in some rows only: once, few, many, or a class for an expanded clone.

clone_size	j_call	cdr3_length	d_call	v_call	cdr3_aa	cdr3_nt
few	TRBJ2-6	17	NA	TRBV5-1	CASSLGHLISGANVLTF	TGCGCCAGCAGCTTGGGACATCTTATCTCTGGGGCCAACGTCCTGACTTTC
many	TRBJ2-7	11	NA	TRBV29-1	CSVGEGYEQYF	TGCAGCGTCGGAGAGGGCTACGAGCAGTACTTC
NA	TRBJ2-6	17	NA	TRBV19	CASSPSGPYSGANVLTF	TGTGCCAGTAGTCCCAGCGGGCCTTACTCTGGGGCCAACGTCCTGACTTTC
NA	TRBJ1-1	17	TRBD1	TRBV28	CASSLLSGTGGRTEAFF	TGTGCCAGCAGTTTACTCTCCGGGACAGGGGGCAGGACTGAAGCTTTCTTT
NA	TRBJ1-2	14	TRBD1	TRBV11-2	CASSRDRMTYGCTF	TGTGCCAGCAGCCGGGACAGGATGACCTATGGCTGCACCTTC
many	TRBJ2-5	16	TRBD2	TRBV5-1	CASSQVSGVVQETQYF	TGCGCCAGCAGCCAGGTCAGCGGGGTGGTCCAAGAGACCCAGTACTTC
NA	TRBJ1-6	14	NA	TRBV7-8	CASSPVPYNSPLHF	TGTGCCAGCAGCCCTGTCCCCTATAATTCACCCCTCCACTTT
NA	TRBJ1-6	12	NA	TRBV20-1	CSASAANSPLHF	TGCAGTGCTAGTGCGGCCAATTCACCCCTCCACTTT
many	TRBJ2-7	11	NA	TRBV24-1	CATSDLRNQYF	TGTGCCACCAGTGATTTACGGAACCAGTACTTC
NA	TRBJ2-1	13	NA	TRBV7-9	CASSLDRANEQFF	TGTGCCAGCAGCTTGGACAGAGCAAATGAGCAGTTCTTC
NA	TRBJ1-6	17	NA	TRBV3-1	CASSHRPTAGDNSPLHF	TGTGCCAGCTCGCATCGACCCACTGCGGGGGATAATTCACCCCTCCACTTT
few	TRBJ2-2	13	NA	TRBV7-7	CASSPQGSGELFF	TGTGCTAGCAGCCCGCAGGGGTCCGGGGAGCTGTTTTTT
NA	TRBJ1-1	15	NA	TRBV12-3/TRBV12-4	CASSTLTAMNTEAFF	TGTGCCAGCAGTACGCTGACAGCTATGAACACTGAAGCTTTCTTT
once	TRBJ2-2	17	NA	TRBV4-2	CASSQELARLNTGELFF	TGTGCCAGCAGCCAAGAGCTTGCTAGATTGAACACCGGGGAGCTGTTTTTT
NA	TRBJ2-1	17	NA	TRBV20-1	CSAREPYEGADYNEQFF	TGCAGTGCTAGAGAGCCATATGAGGGAGCGGATTACAATGAGCAGTTCTTC
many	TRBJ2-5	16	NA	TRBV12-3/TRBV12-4	CASSFWGRSEQETQYF	TGTGCCAGCAGTTTTTGGGGGAGATCGGAACAAGAGACCCAGTACTTC
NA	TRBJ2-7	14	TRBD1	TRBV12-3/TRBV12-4	CATSPLGQRYEQYF	TGTGCCACCAGCCCCCTGGGACAGAGATACGAGCAGTACTTC
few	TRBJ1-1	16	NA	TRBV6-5	CASSYSGVGISAEAFF	TGTGCCAGCAGTTACTCCGGGGTCGGGATTTCGGCTGAAGCTTTCTTT
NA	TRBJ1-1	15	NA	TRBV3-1	CASSPPGHLNTEAFF	TGTGCCAGCAGCCCCCCGGGACATTTGAACACTGAAGCTTTCTTT
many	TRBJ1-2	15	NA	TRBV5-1	CASSLVVGQGAFHTF	NA
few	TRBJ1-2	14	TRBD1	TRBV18	CASSRDRDYYGYTF	TGTGCCAGCTCACGTGACAGGGATTATTACGGCTACACCTTC
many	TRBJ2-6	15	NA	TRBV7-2	CASSLDGIGANVLTF	TGTGCCAGCAGCTTAGACGGGATTGGGGCCAACGTCCTGACTTTC
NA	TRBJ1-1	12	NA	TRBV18	CASSPTQTEAFF	TGTGCCAGCTCACCAACTCAGACTGAAGCTTTCTTT
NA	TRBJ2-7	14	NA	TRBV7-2	CASSLSTTSCEQYF	TGTGCCAGCAGCTTAAGTACCACATCCTGCGAGCAGTACTTC
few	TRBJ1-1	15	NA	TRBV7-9	CASSLVGGRDTEAFF	TGTGCCAGCAGCTTAGTAGGGGGGCGGGACACTGAAGCTTTCTTT
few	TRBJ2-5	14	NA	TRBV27	CASSLYTNQETQYF	TGTGCCAGCAGTTTGTACACAAACCAAGAGACCCAGTACTTC
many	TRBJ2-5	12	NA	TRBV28	CASTVGVETQYF	TGTGCCAGCACGGTGGGTGTGGAGACCCAGTACTTC
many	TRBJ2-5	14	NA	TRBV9	CASTPGPSQETQYF	TGTGCCAGCACGCCGGGACCCTCCCAAGAGACCCAGTACTTC
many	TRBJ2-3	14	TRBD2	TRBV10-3	CAIRSSGGTDTQYF	TGTGCCATCAGGTCTAGCGGGGGCACAGATACGCAGTATTTT
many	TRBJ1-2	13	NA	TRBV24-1	CATSRFANYGYTF	TGTGCCACCAGTCGTTTTGCTAACTATGGCTACACCTTC
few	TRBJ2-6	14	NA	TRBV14	CASSRRSGTNVLTF	TGTGCCAGCAGCCGTCGCTCTGGGACCAACGTCCTGACTTTC
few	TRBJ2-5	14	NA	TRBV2	CASRGPAVLETQYF	TGTGCCAGCCGGGGACCAGCGGTCCTTGAGACCCAGTACTTC
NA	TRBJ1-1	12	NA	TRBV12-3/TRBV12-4	CASSSGMWEAFF	TGTGCCAGCAGTTCGGGAATGTGGGAAGCTTTCTTT
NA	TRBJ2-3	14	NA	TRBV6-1	CASSEMIGTDTQYF	TGTGCCAGCAGTGAAATGATAGGCACAGATACGCAGTATTTT
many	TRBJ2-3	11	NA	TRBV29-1	CSVGDADTQYF	TGCAGCGTTGGAGATGCAGATACGCAGTATTTT
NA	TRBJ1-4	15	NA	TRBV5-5	CASSSPGGVNEKLFF	TGTGCCAGCAGCTCTCCCGGGGGGGTTAATGAAAAACTGTTTTTT
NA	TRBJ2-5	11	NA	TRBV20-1	CSLRVQETQYF	TGCAGTCTACGGGTTCAAGAGACCCAGTACTTC
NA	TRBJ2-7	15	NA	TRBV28	CASSLGAVVAGEQYF	TGTGCCAGCAGTTTGGGGGCAGTGGTGGCTGGCGAGCAGTACTTC
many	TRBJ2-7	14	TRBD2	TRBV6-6	CASSTSGGAYEQYF	TGTGCCAGCAGTACTAGCGGGGGGGCCTACGAGCAGTACTTC
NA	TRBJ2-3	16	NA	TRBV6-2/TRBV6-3	CASSYSQLKGTDTRYF	TGTGCCAGCAGTTACTCTCAGCTCAAGGGCACAGATACGCGGTATTTT
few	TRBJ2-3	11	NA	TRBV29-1	CSVGAGVTQYF	TGCAGCGTGGGGGCAGGGGTTACGCAGTATTTT
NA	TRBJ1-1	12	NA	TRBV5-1	CASNLIAGEAFF	TGCGCCAGCAACTTGATCGCCGGTGAAGCTTTCTTT
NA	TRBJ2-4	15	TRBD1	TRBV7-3	CASSPGGTAKNIQYF	TGTGCCAGCAGCCCAGGGGGTACGGCCAAAAACATTCAGTACTTC
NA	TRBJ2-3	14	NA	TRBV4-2	CASSQDESTDTQYF	TGTGCCAGCAGCCAAGATGAGAGCACAGATACGCAGTATTTT
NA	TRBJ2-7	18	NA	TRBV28	CASSFAPTYRGNIYEQYF	TGTGCCAGCAGTTTTGCCCCTACTTACCGGGGTAATATCTACGAGCAGTACTTC
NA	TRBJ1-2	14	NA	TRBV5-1	CASSLEGARYGYTF	TGCGCCAGCAGCTTGGAGGGCGCGAGATATGGCTACACCTTC
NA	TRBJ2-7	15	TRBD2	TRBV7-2	CASSLVASGRDEQYF	TGTGCCAGCAGCTTAGTAGCTAGCGGGAGGGACGAGCAGTACTTC
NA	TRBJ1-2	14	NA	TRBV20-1	CSALDRRLTYGYTF	TGCAGTGCTCTAGACAGGAGGCTCACCTATGGCTACACCTTC
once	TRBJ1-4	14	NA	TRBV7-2	CASSPGFGNEKLFF	TGTGCCAGCAGCCCGGGTTTCGGTAATGAAAAACTGTTTTTT
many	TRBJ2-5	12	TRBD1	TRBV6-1	CASIRGRETQYF	TGTGCCAGCATCAGGGGGCGAGAGACCCAGTACTTC
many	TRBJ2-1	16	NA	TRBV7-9	CASSSSGPEALYEQFF	TGTGCCAGCAGCTCTTCCGGACCCGAAGCCCTCTATGAGCAGTTCTTC
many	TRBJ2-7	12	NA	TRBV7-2	CASSLYFYEQYF	TGTGCCAGCAGCTTATACTTCTACGAGCAGTACTTC
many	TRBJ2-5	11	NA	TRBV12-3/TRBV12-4	CASRGYETQYF	TGTGCCAGTCGGGGGTACGAGACCCAGTACTTC
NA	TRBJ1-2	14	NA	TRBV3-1	CASSPIATGFGYTF	TGTGCCAGCAGCCCAATAGCTACAGGGTTTGGCTACACCTTC